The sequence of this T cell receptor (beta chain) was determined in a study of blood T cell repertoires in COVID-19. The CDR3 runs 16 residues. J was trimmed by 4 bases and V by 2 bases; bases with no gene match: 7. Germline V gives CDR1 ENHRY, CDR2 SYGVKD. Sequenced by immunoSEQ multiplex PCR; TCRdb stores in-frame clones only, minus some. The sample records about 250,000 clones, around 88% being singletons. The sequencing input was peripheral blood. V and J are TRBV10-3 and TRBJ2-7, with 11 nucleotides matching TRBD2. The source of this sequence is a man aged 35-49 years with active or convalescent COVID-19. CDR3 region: CAISEPGTSGVYEQYF. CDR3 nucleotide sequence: TGTGCCATCAGTGAGCCAGGGACTAGCGGAGTATACGAGCAGTACTTC.